This T cell receptor (beta chain) was sequenced for a study of shared clonotypes between healthy human individuals. Assay execution took place at the deep level. Around 30,000 T cell genomes (approximately 0.3 ug DNA) went into each PBMC replicate. Per the original methods: Junction-only immunoSEQ sequences carried no quality scores, so filtering differed. Libraries were prepared by immunoSEQ multiplex PCR; TCRdb keeps only in-frame clonotypes and omits some of them. That table is the source of V, J and clone size, and D and trimming were worked out from the DNA. Here the sample spans hundreds of thousands of clones, around 80% being singletons. The sequence was obtained from a woman aged 35 to 49 in good health. Some clones in this sample may be carry-over from other donors' samples. The material sequenced was PBMCs.

Here the CDR3 DNA reads TGTGCCAGCACAAGCCGTACCGGCGGGGGTTCCTACGAGCAGTACTTC. Protein: CASTSRTGGGSYEQYF. V usage is TRBV11-2 and J usage is TRBJ2-7, with 7 bases fitting TRBD2. V shed 7 bases, J shed 1 base, and the junction held 13 bases outside the gene matches. CDR1 SGHAT and CDR2 FQNNGV come from the germline V gene. The CDR3 covers 16 residues. The full variable domain, with the rest looked up from reference TRBV11-2 and TRBJ2-7, is EAGVAQSPRYKIIEKRQSVAFWCNPISGHATLYWYQQILGQGPKLLIQFQNNGVVDDSQLPKDRFSAERLKGVDSTLKIQPAKLEDSAVYLCASTSRTGGGSYEQYFGPGTRLTVT.